This T cell receptor beta chain was profiled in a study of CD8 T cells in Susac syndrome. RNA amounts of about 0.5 to 1 ug underwent reverse transcription with random hexamers. TCRdb analysed the immunoSEQ multiplex PCR reads with MiXCR anew, one entry per CDR3 protein. This table has 150,000 to 200,000 distinct CDR3 sequences, about 90% appearing once. The TCR was taken from a human donor in good health. Sample: CD4+ T cells from PBMCs.

The CDR3 sequence is CASRERALNEKLFF. The DNA of the CDR3 is TGTGCCAGCAGAGAGAGAGCCCTTAATGAAAAACTGTTTTTT. The rearrangement joins TRBV6-5 to TRBJ1-4; no reliable D call. There are 14 residues in the CDR3. Between the trimmed V and J ends, which lost 6 bases and 4 bases, there was a span of 12 bases. CDR1 is MNHEY and CDR2 is SVGAGI in the germline V gene.